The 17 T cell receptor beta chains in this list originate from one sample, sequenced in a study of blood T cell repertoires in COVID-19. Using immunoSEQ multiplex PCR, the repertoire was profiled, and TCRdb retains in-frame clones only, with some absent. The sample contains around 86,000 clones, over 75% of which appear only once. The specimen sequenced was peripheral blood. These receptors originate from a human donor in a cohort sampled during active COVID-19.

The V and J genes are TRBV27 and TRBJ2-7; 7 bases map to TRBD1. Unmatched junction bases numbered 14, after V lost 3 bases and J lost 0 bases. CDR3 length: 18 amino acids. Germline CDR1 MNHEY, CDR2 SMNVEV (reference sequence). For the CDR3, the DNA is TGTGCCAGCAGTTTTTTCCGGACAGGCCCCTCAAGCTCCTACGAGCAGTACTTC. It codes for CASSFFRTGPSSSYEQYF.

CDR3 nucleotides: TGCGCCAGCAGCTTGCTCGCGGCCGAGAACAATGAGCAGTTCTTC. Its translation is CASSLLAAENNEQFF. The chain carries TRBV5-1 and TRBJ2-1; D remains ambiguous. Trimming cost V 1 base and J 5 bases, with 13 bases left between them. CDR1 and CDR2 from the germline V gene are SGHRS and YFSETQ. CDR3 size: 15 residues.

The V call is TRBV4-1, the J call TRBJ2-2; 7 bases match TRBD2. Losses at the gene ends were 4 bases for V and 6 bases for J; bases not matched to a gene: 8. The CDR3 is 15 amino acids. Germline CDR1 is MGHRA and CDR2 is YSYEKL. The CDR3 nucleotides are TGCGCCAGCAGCCTTCGACTAGCATCATCCGGGGAGCTGTTTTTT. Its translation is CASSLRLASSGELFF.

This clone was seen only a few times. CDR3 loop: CASSTGGGRTDTQYF. The CDR3 coding sequence is TGTGCCAGTAGTACCGGGGGGGGACGCACAGATACGCAGTATTTT. The chain employs TRBV19 and TRBJ2-3, with 8 bases matching TRBD2. This CDR3 has 15 residues. CDR1 LNHDA and CDR2 SQIVND come from the germline V gene (reference sequence). With V trimmed by 4 bases and J by 1 base, 4 bases remained unmatched. The entire variable domain, with the rest obtained from reference TRBV19 and TRBJ2-3, is as follows: DGGITQSPKYLFRKEGQNVTLSCEQNLNHDAMYWYRQDPGQGLRLIYYSQIVNDFQKGDIAEGYSVSREKKESFPLTVTSAQKNPTAFYLCASSTGGGRTDTQYFGPGTRLTVL.

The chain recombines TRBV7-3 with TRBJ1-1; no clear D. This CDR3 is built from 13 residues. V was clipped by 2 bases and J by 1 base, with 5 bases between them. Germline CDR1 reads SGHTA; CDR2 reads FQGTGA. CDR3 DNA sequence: TGTGCCAGCAGCTTAGAGAGGAACACTGAAGCTTTCTTT. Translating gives CASSLERNTEAFF.

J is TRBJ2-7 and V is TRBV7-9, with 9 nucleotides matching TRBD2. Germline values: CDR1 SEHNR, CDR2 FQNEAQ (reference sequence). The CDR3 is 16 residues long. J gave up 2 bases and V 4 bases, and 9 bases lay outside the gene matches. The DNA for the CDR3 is TGTGCCAGCAGCTACCATAGCGGGGGACTAACCTACGAGCAGTACTTC. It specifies CASSYHSGGLTYEQYF.

The CDR3 spells CASSSKLAGGRLSETQYF. CDR3 nucleotide sequence: TGTGCCAGCAGCTCGAAACTAGCGGGGGGGCGGCTCTCAGAGACCCAGTACTTC. The rearrangement joins TRBV7-2 to TRBJ2-5; 13 nucleotides align to TRBD2. The V and J ends lost 4 bases and 4 bases, in that order; junction bases with no gene match: 12. The CDR3 contains 18 residues. Germline CDR1 SGHTA, CDR2 FQGNSA.

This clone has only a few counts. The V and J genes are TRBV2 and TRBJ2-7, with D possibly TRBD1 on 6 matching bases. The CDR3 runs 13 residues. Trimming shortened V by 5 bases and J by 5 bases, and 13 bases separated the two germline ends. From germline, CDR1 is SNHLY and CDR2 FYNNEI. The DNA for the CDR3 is TGTGCCAGCAGTTGGACAGTAAGAGACGAGCAGTACTTC. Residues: CASSWTVRDEQYF. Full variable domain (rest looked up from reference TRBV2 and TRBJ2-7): EPEVTQTPSHQVTQMGQEVILRCVPISNHLYFYWYRQILGQKVEFLVSFYNNEISEKSEIFDDQFSVERPDGSNFTLKIRSTKLEDSAMYFCASSWTVRDEQYFGPGTRLTVT.

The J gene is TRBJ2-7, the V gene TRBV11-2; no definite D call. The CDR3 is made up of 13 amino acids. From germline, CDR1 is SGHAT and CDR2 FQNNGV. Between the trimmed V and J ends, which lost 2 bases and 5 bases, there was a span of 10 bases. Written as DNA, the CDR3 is TGTGCCAGCAGCTTAAATCCGCGGAACGAGCAGTACTTC. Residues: CASSLNPRNEQYF.

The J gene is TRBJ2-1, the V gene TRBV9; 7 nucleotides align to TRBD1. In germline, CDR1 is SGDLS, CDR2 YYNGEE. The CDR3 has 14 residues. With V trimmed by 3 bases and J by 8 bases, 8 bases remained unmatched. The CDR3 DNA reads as TGTGCCAGCAGCGGCAGGACAGGTGACGATGAGCAGTTCTTC. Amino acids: CASSGRTGDDEQFF.

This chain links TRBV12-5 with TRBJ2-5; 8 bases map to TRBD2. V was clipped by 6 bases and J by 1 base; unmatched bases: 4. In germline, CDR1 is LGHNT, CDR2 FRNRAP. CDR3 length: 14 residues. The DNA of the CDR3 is TGTGCTAGTGGGTCCGGGACTAGCCAAGAGACCCAGTACTTC. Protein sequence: CASGSGTSQETQYF.

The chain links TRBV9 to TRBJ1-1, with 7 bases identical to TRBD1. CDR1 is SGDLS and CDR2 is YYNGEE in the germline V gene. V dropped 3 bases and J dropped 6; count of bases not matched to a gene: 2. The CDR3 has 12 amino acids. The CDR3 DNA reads TGTGCCAGCAGCGCTACAGGGGCTGAAGCTTTCTTT. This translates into CASSATGAEAFF.

For the CDR3, the DNA is TGTGCCAGCAGCTTAAGCCCGGGTCCCCAAGCCGAGCAGTACTTC. It codes for CASSLSPGPQAEQYF. This sequence joins TRBV7-2 and TRBJ2-7, with D hard to call. Germline lookup yields CDR1 SGHTA and CDR2 FQGNSA. The germline V and J ends were trimmed by 2 bases and 6 bases, with 17 bases remaining between them. This CDR3 has 15 residues.

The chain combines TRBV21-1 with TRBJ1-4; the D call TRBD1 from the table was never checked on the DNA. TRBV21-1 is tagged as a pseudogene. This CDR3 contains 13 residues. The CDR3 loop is CASPTATNEKLFF. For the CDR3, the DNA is TGTGCCAGTCCCACAGCAACTAATGAAAAACTGTTTTTT.

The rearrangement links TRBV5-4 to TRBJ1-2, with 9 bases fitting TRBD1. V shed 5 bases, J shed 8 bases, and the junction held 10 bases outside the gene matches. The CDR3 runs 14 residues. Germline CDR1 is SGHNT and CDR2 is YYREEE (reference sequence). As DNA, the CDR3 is TGTGCCAGCAGTTATACGGGACAGGGCGGGGGCTACACCTTC. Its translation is CASSYTGQGGGYTF.

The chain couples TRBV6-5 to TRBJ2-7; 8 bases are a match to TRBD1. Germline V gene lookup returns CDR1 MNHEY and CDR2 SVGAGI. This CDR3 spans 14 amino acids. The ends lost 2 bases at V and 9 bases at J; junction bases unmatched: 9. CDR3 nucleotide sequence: TGTGCCAGCAGTTACGCCCAAAGGACAGGGCGGCAGTACTTC. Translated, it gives CASSYAQRTGRQYF.

CDR3 region: CSASPPGQLNNEQFF. The CDR3 bases are TGCAGTGCTAGTCCTCCAGGACAGCTGAACAATGAGCAGTTCTTC. The chain uses TRBV20-1 and TRBJ2-1; perhaps TRBD1 as D (6 bases). The V end lost 3 bases, the J end lost 5 bases, and 17 bases lay between the germline ends. Germline CDR1 and CDR2: DFQATT and SNEGSKA (reference sequence). This CDR3 spans 15 amino acids.